The 8 T cell receptor beta chains below all came from one sample that was sequenced in a study of T cell changes during pregnancy in multiple sclerosis. The data were produced by immunoSEQ multiplex PCR, yet TCRdb's version contains in-frame clones alone and is incomplete. The table lists 40,000 to 45,000 clones, roughly nine tenths of them singletons. The source was CD4+ T cells from peripheral blood mononuclear cells, collected in the first trimester of pregnancy. Receptors originate from a female donor with multiple sclerosis, enrolled in a pregnancy study.

This clone was counted a single time. CDR3 nucleotides: TGCGCCAGCAGTGAGGGGGCGTCTGGGGCCAACGTCCTGACTTTC. It is translated as CASSEGASGANVLTF. The J gene is TRBJ2-6, the V gene TRBV10-1, with a possible D match to TRBD1 (5 bases). Trimming pared 2 bases from V and 1 base from J, leaving 6 bases between. Germline-derived CDR1 and CDR2 are WNHNN and SYGVQD (reference sequence). The CDR3 consists of 15 residues.

As DNA, the CDR3 is TGTGCCAGCAGCGCAGGACAGGGGGTGTACGAGCAGTACTTC. It yields the protein CASSAGQGVYEQYF. This sequence joins TRBV9 and TRBJ2-7; 10 bases align to TRBD1. This CDR3 contains 14 residues. The V segment lost 3 bases and the J segment 4 bases; nucleotides outside the gene matches: 4. Germline V gene lookup returns CDR1 SGDLS and CDR2 YYNGEE.

J is TRBJ2-3 and V is TRBV7-9; 7 bases line up with TRBD2. The V and J ends lost 5 bases and 5 bases, in that order; junction bases with no gene match: 10. The germline V gene encodes CDR1 SEHNR and CDR2 FQNEAQ (reference sequence). CDR3 length: 15 amino acids. CDR3 loop: CASSRLGVAGDTQYF. CDR3 DNA: TGTGCCAGCAGCCGCCTCGGGGTAGCGGGAGATACGCAGTATTTT. Combining the CDR3 with reference TRBV7-9 and TRBJ2-3 gives the whole variable domain DTGVSQNPRHKITKRGQNVTFRCDPISEHNRLYWYRQTLGQGPEFLTYFQNEAQLEKSRLLSDRFSAERPKGSFSTLEIQRTEQGDSAMYLCASSRLGVAGDTQYFGPGTRLTVL.

V is TRBV7-2 and J is TRBJ2-5; the D gene is possibly TRBD2 (6 bases). Trimming pared 3 bases from V and 9 bases from J, leaving 11 bases between. There are 12 residues in the CDR3. CDR1 is SGHTA, CDR2 FQGNSA, per germline. The CDR3 here is CASSLGGWAQYF. In DNA form, the CDR3 reads TGTGCCAGCAGCTTGGGGGGATGGGCCCAGTACTTC.

J is TRBJ2-7 and V is TRBV5-1; 10 nucleotides agree with TRBD1. CDR1 is SGHRS and CDR2 is YFSETQ in the germline V gene. J was trimmed by 4 bases and V by 0 bases; bases with no gene match: 7. The CDR3 has 16 amino acids. In DNA form, the CDR3 reads TGCGCCAGCAGCTTGGACGTGGGGACAGGGGTATACGAGCAGTACTTC. Protein sequence: CASSLDVGTGVYEQYF.

V usage is TRBV7-3 and J usage is TRBJ2-3; TRBD1 might be the D (6 bases). Germline V gene sequence: CDR1 SGHTA, CDR2 FQGTGA. There are 15 residues in the CDR3. Trimming pared 3 bases from V and 2 bases from J, leaving 12 bases between. Written as DNA, the CDR3 is TGTGCCAGCAGCTTCGGACAGCAAGACACAGATACGCAGTATTTT. The encoded protein is CASSFGQQDTDTQYF.

The chain is built from TRBV29-1 and TRBJ2-4; TRBD1 is a possible D gene (6 bases). Germline loops: CDR1 SQVTM, CDR2 ANQGSEA. The CDR3 has 14 residues. V lost 4 bases to trimming and J lost 4 bases, with 14 bases between them. The CDR3 coding sequence is TGCAGCGTTGTCACAGGGTGGGGAAAAAACATTCAGTACTTC. This sequence encodes CSVVTGWGKNIQYF. The variable domain in full, with the rest retrieved from reference TRBV29-1 and TRBJ2-4, is SAVISQKPSRDICQRGTSLTIQCQVDSQVTMMFWYRQQPGQSLTLIATANQGSEATYESGFVIDKFPISRPNLTFSTLTVSNMSPEDSSIYLCSVVTGWGKNIQYFGAGTRLSVL.

This clone has just a few counts. The chain employs TRBV2 and TRBJ2-1; 10 positions match TRBD2. The CDR3 covers 14 residues. Trimming took 8 bases from V and 2 from J; bases not matched to a gene: 3. Germline V gene sequence: CDR1 SNHLY, CDR2 FYNNEI. The CDR3 DNA sequence: TGTGCCAGCGCCGGGACTAGCGCCTACAATGAGCAGTTCTTC. It encodes CASAGTSAYNEQFF.